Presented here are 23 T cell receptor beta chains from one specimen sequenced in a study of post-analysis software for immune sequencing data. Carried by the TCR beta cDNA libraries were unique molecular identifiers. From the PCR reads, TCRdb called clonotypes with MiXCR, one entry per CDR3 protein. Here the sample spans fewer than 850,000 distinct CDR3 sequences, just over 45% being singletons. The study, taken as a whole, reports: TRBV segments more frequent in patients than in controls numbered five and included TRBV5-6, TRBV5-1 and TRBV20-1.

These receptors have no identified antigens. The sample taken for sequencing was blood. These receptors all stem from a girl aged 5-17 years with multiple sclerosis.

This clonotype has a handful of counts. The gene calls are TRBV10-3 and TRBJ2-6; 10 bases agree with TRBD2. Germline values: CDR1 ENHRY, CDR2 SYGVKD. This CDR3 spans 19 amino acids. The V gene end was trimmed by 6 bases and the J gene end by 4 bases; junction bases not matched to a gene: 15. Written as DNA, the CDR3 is TGTGCCATCAGCTCCCCCGGGACTAGCGAATTCGCCGGGGCCAACGTCCTGACTTTC. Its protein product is CAISSPGTSEFAGANVLTF.

CDR3 sequence reads: CSAKDRGRLETQYF. The CDR3 DNA reads TGCAGTGCTAAAGACAGGGGCCGGCTGGAGACCCAGTACTTC. The V gene is TRBV20-1, the J gene TRBJ2-7; TRBD1 agrees at 8 bases. Near its end, the DNA agrees better with TRBJ2-5, so the J call may be wrong. Germline CDR1 DFQATT, CDR2 SNEGSKA (reference sequence). The CDR3 is 14 residues long.

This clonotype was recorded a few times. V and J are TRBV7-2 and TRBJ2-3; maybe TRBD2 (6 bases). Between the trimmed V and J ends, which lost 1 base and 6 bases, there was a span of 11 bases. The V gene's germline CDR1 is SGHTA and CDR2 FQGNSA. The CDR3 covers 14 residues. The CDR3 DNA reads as TGTGCCAGCAGCTTAGGGGGGGTGATCGATACGCAGTATTTT. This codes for CASSLGGVIDTQYF.

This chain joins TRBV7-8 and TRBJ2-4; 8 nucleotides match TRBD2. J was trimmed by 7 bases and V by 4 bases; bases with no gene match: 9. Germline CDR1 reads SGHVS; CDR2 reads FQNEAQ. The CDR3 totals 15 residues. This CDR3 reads CASSSMPGTRNIQYF. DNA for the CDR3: TGTGCCAGCAGCTCCATGCCAGGGACTAGGAACATTCAGTACTTC.

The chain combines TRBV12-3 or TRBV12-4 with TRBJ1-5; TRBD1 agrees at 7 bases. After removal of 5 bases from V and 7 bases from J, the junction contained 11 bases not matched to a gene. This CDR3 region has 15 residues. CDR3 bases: TGTGCCAGCAGTACAGACAGGGAAGGTGGACAGCCCCAGCATTTT. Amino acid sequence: CASSTDREGGQPQHF.

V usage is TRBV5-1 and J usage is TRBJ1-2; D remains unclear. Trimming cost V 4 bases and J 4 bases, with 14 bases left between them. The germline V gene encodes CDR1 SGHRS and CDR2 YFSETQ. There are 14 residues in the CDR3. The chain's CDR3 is CASSPQRMTYGYTF. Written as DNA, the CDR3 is TGCGCCAGCAGCCCCCAGCGGATGACCTATGGCTACACCTTC.

This CDR3 is CASSPGESVQYF. CDR3 coding DNA: TGTGCCAGCAGTCCGGGGGAATCTGTTCAGTACTTC. The chain carries TRBV28 and TRBJ2-4, with D possibly TRBD2 on 6 matching bases. Trimming removed 5 bases at V and 11 bases at J, with 13 bases between. Germline V gene sequence: CDR1 MDHEN, CDR2 SYDVKM. The length of the CDR3 is 12 residues.

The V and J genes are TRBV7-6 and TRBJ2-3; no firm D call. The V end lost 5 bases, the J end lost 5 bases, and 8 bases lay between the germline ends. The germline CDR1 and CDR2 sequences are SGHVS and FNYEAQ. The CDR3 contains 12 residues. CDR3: CASSPTEDTQYF. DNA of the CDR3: TGTGCCAGCAGCCCCACAGAAGATACGCAGTATTTT.

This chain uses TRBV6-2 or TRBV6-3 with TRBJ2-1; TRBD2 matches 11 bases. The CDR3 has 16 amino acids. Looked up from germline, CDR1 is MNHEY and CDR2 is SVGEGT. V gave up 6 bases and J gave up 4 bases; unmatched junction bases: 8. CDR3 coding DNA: TGTGCCAGCAGATCAGGACTAGCGGGCAGATACAATGAGCAGTTCTTC. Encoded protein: CASRSGLAGRYNEQFF.

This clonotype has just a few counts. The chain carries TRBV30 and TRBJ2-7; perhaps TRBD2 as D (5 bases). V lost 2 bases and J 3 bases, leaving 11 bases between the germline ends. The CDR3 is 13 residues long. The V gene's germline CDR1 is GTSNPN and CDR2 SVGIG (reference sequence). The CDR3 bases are TGTGCCTGGAGTCCCTCGGGGATCTACGAGCAGTACTTC. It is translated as CAWSPSGIYEQYF. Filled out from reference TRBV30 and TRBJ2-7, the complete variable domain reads SQTIHQWPATLVQPVGSPLSLECTVEGTSNPNLYWYRQAAGRGLQLLFYSVGIGQISSEVPQNLSASRPQDRQFILSSKKLLLSDSGFYLCAWSPSGIYEQYFGPGTRLTVT.

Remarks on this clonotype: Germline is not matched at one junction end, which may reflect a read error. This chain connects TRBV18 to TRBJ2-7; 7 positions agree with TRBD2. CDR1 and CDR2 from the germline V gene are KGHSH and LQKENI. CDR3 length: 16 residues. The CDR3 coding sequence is TGTGCCAGCTCACCGGATTCGGCGGGGGTCGCCTATGAGCAGTACTTC. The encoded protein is CASSPDSAGVAYEQYF.

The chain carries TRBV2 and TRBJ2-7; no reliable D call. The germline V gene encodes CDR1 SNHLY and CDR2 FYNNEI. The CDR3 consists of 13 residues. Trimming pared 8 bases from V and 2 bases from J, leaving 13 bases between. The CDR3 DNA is TGTGCCAGCGCGGCCCTTACTACCTACGAGCAGTACTTC. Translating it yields CASAALTTYEQYF.

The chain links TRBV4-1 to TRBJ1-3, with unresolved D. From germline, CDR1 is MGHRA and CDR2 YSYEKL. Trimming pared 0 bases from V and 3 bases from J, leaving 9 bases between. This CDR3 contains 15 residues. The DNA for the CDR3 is TGCGCCAGCAGCCAAGACGGAGGGCGTGGAAACACCATATATTTT. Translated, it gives CASSQDGGRGNTIYF.

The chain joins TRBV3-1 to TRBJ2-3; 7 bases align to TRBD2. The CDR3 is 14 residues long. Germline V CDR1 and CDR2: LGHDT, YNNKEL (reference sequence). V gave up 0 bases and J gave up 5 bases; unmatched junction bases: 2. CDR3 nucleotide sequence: TGTGCCAGCAGCCAAGATGCGGGGGTAGATACGCAGTATTTT. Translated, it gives CASSQDAGVDTQYF.

The CDR3 reads CSASPRGRTPETQYF. As DNA, the CDR3 is TGCAGTGCTAGCCCCAGAGGGAGGACCCCAGAGACCCAGTACTTC. The chain employs TRBV20-1 and TRBJ2-5; tentatively, D is TRBD2 (6 bases). Between the trimmed V and J ends, which lost 3 bases and 4 bases, there was a span of 18 bases. Germline CDR1 reads DFQATT; CDR2 reads SNEGSKA (reference sequence). This CDR3 is 15 amino acids long.

The CDR3: CASSFEGGITDTQYF. The DNA for the CDR3 is TGCGCCAGCAGCTTTGAAGGGGGGATTACAGATACGCAGTATTTT. This rearrangement joins TRBV5-1 to TRBJ2-3; tentatively, D is TRBD1 or TRBD2 (6 bases each). CDR3 length: 15 amino acids. The germline gives CDR1 SGHRS, CDR2 YFSETQ. V was shortened by 2 bases and J by 3 bases, with 13 bases between the two germline ends.

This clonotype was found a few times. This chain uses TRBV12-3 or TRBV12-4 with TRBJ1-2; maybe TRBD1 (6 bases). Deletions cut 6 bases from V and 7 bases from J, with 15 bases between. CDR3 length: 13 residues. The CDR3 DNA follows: TGTGCCAGCAGCCCCGGGGGGGCCAGTGGCTACACCTTC. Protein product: CASSPGGASGYTF.

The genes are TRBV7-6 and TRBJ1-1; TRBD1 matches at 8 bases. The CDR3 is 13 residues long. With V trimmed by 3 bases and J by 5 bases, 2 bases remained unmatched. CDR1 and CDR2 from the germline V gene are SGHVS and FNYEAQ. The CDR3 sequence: CASSLRQGTEAFF. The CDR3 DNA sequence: TGTGCCAGCAGCTTGAGACAGGGGACTGAAGCTTTCTTT.

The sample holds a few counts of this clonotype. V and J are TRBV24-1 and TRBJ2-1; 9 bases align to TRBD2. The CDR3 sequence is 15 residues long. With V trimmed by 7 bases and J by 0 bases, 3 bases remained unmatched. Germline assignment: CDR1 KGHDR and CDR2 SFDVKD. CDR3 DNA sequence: TGTGCCACCAGCCAGCGGGAGGTCTCCTACAATGAGCAGTTCTTC. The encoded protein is CATSQREVSYNEQFF.

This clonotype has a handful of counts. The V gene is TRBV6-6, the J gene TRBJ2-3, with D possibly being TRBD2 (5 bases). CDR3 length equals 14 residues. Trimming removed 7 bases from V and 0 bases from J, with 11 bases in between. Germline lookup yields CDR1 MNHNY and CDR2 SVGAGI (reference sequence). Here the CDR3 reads CASNRGPSTDTQYF. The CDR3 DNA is TGTGCCAGCAACCGAGGGCCTAGCACAGATACGCAGTATTTT.

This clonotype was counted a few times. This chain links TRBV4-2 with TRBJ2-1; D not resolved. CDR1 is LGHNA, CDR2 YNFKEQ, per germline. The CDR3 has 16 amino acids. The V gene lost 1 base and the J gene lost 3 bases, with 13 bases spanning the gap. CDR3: CASSQVLGEVYNEQFF. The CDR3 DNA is TGTGCCAGCAGCCAAGTGCTCGGTGAGGTCTACAATGAGCAGTTCTTC.

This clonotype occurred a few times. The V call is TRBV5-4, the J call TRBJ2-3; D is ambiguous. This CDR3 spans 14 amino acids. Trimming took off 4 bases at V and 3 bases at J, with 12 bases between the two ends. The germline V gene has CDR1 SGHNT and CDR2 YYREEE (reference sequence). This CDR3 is CASSLAVGTDTQYF. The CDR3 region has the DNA TGTGCCAGCAGCCTCGCGGTTGGGACAGATACGCAGTATTTT. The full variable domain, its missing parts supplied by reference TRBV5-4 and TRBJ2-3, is ETGVTQSPTHLIKTRGQQVTLRCSSQSGHNTVSWYQQALGQGPQFIFQYYREEENGRGNFPPRFSGLQFPNYSSELNVNALELDDSALYLCASSLAVGTDTQYFGPGTRLTVL.

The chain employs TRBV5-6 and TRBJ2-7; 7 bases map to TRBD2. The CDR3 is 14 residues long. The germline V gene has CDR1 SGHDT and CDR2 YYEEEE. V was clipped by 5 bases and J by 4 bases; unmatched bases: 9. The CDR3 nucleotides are TGTGCCAGCAGTGGCGGGGGAGCTCTTTACGAGCAGTACTTC. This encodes CASSGGGALYEQYF.